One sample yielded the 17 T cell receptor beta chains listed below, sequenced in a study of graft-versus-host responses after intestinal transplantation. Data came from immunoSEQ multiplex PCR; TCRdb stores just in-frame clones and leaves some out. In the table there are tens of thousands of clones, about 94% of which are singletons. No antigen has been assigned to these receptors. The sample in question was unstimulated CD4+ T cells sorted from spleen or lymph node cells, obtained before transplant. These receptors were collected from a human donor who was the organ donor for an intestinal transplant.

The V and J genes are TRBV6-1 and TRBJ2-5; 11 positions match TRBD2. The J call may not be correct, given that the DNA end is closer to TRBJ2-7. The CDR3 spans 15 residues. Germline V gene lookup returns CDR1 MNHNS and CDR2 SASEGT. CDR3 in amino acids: CASSISGGAFGEQYF. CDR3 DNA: TGTGCCAGCAGCATTAGCGGGGGGGCCTTTGGCGAGCAGTACTTC.

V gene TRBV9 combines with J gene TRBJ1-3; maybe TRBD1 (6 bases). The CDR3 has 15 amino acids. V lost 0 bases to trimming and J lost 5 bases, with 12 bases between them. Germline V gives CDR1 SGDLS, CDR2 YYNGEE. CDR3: CASSVVGGERNTIYF. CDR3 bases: TGTGCCAGCAGCGTAGTCGGGGGCGAAAGAAACACCATATATTTT. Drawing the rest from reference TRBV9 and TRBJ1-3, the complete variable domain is DSGVTQTPKHLITATGQRVTLRCSPRSGDLSVYWYQQSLDQGLQFLIQYYNGEERAKGNILERFSAQQFPDLHSELNLSSLELGDSALYFCASSVVGGERNTIYFGEGSWLTVV.

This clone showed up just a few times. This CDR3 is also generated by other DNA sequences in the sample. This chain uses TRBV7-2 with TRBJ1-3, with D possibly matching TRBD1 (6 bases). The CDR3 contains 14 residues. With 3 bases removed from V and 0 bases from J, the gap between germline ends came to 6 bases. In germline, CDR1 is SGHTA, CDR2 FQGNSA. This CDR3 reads CASSLGHSGNTIYF. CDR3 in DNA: TGTGCCAGCAGCTTGGGACACTCTGGAAACACCATATATTTT. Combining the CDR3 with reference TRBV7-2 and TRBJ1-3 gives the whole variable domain GAGVSQSPSNKVTEKGKDVELRCDPISGHTALYWYRQSLGQGLEFLIYFQGNSAPDKSGLPSDRFSAERTGGSVSTLTIQRTQQEDSAVYLCASSLGHSGNTIYFGEGSWLTVV.

As DNA, the CDR3 is TGTGCCAGCAGCGAGGGGTTGGGGACTAGCGTAGCAGATACGCAGTATTTT. Translating it yields CASSEGLGTSVADTQYF. The chain joins TRBV9 to TRBJ2-3; 10 nucleotides align to TRBD2. The V gene's germline CDR1 is SGDLS and CDR2 YYNGEE. This CDR3 has 17 residues. V was pared by 3 bases and J by 4 bases, with 11 bases of the junction left unmatched.

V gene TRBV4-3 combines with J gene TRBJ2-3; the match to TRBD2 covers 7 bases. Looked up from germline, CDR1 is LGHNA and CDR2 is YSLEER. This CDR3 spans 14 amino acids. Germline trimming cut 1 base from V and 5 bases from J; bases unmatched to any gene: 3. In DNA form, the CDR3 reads TGCGCCAGCAGCCAAGCCCGGACTAGAGATACGCAGTATTTT. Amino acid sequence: CASSQARTRDTQYF.

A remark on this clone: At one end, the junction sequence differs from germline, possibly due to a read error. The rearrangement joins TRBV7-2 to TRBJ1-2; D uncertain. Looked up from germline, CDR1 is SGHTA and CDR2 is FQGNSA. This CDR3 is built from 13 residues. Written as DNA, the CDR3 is TGTGCCAGCAGCTTAGATAATTTCGGATCTAGTGCCTTC. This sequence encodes CASSLDNFGSSAF.

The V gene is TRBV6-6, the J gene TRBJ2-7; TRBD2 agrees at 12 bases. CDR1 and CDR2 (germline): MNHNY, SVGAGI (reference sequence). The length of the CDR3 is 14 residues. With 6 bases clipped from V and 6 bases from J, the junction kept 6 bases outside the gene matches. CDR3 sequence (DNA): TGTGCCAGCAGCCACACTAGCGGGGGGCCCGAGCAGTACTTC. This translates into CASSHTSGGPEQYF.

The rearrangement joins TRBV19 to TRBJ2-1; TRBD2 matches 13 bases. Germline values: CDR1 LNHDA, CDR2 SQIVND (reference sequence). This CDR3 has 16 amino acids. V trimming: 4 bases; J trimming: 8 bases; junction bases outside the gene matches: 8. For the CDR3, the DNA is TGTGCCAGTAGTACCACTACTAGCGGGGGGGCTTATGAGCAGTTCTTC. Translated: CASSTTTSGGAYEQFF.

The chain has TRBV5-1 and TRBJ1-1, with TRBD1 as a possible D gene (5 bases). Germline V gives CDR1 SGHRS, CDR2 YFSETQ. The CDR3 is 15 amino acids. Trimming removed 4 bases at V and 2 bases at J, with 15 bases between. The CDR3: CASSHSGIYNTEAFF. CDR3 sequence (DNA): TGCGCCAGCAGCCACTCAGGGATCTATAACACTGAAGCTTTCTTT.

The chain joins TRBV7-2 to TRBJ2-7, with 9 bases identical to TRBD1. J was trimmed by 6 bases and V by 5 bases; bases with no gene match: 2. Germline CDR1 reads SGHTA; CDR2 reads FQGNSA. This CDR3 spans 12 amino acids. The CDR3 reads CASSRTGVEQYF. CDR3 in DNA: TGTGCCAGCAGCCGGACAGGGGTCGAGCAGTACTTC. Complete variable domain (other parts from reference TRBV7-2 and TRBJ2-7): GAGVSQSPSNKVTEKGKDVELRCDPISGHTALYWYRQSLGQGLEFLIYFQGNSAPDKSGLPSDRFSAERTGGSVSTLTIQRTQQEDSAVYLCASSRTGVEQYFGPGTRLTVT.

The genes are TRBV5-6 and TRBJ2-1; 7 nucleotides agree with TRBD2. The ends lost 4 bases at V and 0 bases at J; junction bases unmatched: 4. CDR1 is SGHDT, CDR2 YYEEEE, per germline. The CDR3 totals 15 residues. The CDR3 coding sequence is TGTGCCAGCAGCCACGGGGGGAGCTCCTACAATGAGCAGTTCTTC. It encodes CASSHGGSSYNEQFF.

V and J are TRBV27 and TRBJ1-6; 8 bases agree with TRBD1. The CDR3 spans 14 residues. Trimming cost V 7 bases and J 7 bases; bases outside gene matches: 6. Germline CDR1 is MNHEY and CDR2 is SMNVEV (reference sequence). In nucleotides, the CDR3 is TGTGCCAGCAAAACCGGACAGGGCAATTCACCCCTCCACTTT. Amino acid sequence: CASKTGQGNSPLHF.

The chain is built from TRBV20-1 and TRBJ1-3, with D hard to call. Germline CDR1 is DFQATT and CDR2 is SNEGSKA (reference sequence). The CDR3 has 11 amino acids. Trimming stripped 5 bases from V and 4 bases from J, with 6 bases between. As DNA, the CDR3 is TGCAGTGCTCTGGGAGGAAACACCATATATTTT. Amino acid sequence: CSALGGNTIYF.

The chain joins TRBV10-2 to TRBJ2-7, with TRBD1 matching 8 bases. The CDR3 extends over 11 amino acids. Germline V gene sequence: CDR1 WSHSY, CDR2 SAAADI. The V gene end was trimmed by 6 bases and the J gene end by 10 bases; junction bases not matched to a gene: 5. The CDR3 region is CASRDREGQYF. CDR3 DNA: TGCGCCAGCAGGGACAGGGAAGGTCAGTACTTC.

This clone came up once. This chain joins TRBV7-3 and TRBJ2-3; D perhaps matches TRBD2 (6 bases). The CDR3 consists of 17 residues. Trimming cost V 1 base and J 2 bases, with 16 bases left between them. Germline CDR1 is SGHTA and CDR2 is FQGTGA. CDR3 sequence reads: CASSLRPIADTTDTQYF. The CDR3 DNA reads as TGTGCCAGCAGCTTAAGGCCCATAGCGGATACCACAGATACGCAGTATTTT.

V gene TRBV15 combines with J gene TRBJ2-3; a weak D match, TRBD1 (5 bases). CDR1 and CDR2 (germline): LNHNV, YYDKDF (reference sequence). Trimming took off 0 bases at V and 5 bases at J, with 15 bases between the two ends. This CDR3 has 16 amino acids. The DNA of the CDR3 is TGTGCCACCAGCAGAGATGGACGGACCACAGGAGATACGCAGTATTTT. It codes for CATSRDGRTTGDTQYF.

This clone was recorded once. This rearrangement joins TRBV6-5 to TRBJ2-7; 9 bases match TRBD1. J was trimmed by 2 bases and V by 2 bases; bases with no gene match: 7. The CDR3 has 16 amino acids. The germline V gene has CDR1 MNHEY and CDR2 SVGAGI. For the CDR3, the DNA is TGTGCCAGCAGTTACCCTCGGGACAGGGCCACCTACGAGCAGTACTTC. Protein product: CASSYPRDRATYEQYF.